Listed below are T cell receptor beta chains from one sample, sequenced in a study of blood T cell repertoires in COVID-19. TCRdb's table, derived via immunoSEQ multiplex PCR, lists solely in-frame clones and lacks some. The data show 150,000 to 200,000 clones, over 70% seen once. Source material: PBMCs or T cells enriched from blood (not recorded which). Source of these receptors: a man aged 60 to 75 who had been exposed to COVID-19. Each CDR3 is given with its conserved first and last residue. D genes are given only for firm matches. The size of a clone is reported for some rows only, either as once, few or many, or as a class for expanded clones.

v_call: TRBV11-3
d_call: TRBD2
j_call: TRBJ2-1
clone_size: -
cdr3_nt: TGTGCCAGCAGCTTCCAGCGGGAGCGGGTTGAGCAGTTCTTC
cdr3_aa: CASSFQRERVEQFF

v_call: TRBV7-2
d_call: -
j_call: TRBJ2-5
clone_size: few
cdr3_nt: TGTGCCAGCAGCTTAGCGTATTCGGAGACCCAGTACTTC
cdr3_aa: CASSLAYSETQYF

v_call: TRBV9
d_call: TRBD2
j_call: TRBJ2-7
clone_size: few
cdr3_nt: TGTGCCAGCAGCCTAAAAGCGGGAAGGGTCTCCGAGCAGTACTTC
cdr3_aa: CASSLKAGRVSEQYF

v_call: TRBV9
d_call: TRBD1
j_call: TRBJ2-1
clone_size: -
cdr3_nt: TGTGCCAGCAGCGTAGTCGGACAGGAGATCAATGAGCAGTTCTTC
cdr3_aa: CASSVVGQEINEQFF

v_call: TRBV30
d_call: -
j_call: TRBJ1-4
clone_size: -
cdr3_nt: TGTGCCTGGAGTGGGAGACAGGCGACAACTAATGAAAAACTGTTTTTT
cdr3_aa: CAWSGRQATTNEKLFF

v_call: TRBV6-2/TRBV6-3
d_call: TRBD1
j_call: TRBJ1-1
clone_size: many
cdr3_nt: TGTGCCAGCAGTCCATGGGGACAGTCGAACACTGAAGCTTTCTTT
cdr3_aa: CASSPWGQSNTEAFF

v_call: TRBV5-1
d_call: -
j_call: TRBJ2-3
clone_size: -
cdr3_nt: TGCGCCAGCAGTTTCGGTGGAGATACGCAGTATTTT
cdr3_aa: CASSFGGDTQYF

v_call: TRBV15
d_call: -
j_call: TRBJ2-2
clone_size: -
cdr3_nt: TGTGCCACCAGCAGAGATCCGGTAGCAACCGGGGAGCTGTTTTTT
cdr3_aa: CATSRDPVATGELFF

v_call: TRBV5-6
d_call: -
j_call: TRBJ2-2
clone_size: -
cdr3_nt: TGTGCCAGCAGCTTGGCAGGGCCCGGGGAGCTGTTTTTT
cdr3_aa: CASSLAGPGELFF

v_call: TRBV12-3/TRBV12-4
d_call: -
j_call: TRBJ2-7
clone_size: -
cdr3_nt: TGTGCCAGCAGCCACGGGACAACCTACGAGCAGTACTTC
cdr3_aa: CASSHGTTYEQYF

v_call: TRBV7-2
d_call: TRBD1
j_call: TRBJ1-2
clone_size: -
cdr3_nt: TGTGCCAGCAGCTCACGCGGGACAGGACCCTATGGCTACACCTTC
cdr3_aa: CASSSRGTGPYGYTF

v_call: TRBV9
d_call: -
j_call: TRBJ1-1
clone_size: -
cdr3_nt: TGTGCCAGCAGCCCCCAGGTGAACACTGAAGCTTTCTTT
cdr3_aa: CASSPQVNTEAFF

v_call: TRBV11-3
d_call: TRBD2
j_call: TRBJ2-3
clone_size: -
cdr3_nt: TGTGCCAGCAGCGGACTAAGGGGCGCGGGAGGCGCAGATACGCAGTATTTT
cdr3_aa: CASSGLRGAGGADTQYF

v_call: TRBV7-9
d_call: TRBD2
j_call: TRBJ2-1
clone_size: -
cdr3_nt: TGTGCCAGCAGCTCCTTATCGACTAGCGGGAGGAGGGGGCAGTTCTTC
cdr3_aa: CASSSLSTSGRRGQFF

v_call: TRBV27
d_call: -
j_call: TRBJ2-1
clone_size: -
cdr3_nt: TGTGCCAGCAGTCCGACGCGACGGAGGACGACAATGAAGTTCTTC
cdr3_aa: CASSPTRRRTTMKFF

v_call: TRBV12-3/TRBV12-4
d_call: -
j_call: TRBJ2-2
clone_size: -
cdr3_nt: TGTGCCAGCAGTTCGACCGGGGAGCTGTTTTTT
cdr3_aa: CASSSTGELFF

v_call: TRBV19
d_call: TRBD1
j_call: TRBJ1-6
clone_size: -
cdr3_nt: TGTGCCAGTAGTATAGGGGACAGCGGTTCACCCCTCCACTTT
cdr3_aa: CASSIGDSGSPLHF

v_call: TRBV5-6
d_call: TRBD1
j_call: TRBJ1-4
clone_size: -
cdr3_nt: TGTGCCAGCACCGGACAGGGAAGGGAAAAACTGTTTTTT
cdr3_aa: CASTGQGREKLFF

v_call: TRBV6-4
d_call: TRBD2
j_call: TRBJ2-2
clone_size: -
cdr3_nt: TGTGCCAGCAGTGAGGCCGGGACTAGCGCCACCGGGGAGCTGTTTTTT
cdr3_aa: CASSEAGTSATGELFF

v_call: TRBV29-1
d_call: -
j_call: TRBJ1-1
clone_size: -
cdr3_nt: TGCAGCGTTAGGGTCCAGGGGACGGGCACTGAAGCTTTCTTT
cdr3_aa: CSVRVQGTGTEAFF

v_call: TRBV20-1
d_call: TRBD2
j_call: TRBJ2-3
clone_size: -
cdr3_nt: TGCAGTGCTAGTGCATTAGCGGGATCAGATACGCAGTATTTT
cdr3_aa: CSASALAGSDTQYF

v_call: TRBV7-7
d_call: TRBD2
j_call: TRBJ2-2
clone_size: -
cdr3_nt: TGTGCCAGCAGCCGCTCGGGGGGAGGAAGGACCGGGGAGCTGTTTTTT
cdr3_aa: CASSRSGGGRTGELFF

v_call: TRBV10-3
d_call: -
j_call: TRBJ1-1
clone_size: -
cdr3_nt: TGTGCCATCGCACGGACAGAGAACACTGAAGCTTTCTTT
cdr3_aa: CAIARTENTEAFF

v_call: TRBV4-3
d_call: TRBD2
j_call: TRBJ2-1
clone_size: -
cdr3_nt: TGCGCCAGCAGCCAAGATCCCCTAGCGGGAGGAAATGAGCAGTTCTTC
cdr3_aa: CASSQDPLAGGNEQFF

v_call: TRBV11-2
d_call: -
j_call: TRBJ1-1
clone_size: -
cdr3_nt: TGTGCCAGCAGCTTACGACTTGCCCACATGAACACTGAAGCTTTCTTT
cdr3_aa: CASSLRLAHMNTEAFF

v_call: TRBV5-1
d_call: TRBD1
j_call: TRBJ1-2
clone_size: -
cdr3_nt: TGCGCCAGCAGCGCGGCCCAAGGACAGGGAGGCTACACCTTC
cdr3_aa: CASSAAQGQGGYTF

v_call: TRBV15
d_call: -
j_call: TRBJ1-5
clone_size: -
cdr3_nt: TGTGCCACCAGCAGAGCACAGACGCCAAATCAGCCCCAGCATTTT
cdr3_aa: CATSRAQTPNQPQHF

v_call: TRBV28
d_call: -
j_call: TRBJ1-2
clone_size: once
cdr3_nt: TGTGCCAGCGGCCCAACAGGGCACGGCTACACCTTC
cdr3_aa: CASGPTGHGYTF

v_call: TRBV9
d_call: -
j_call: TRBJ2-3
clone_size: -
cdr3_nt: TGTGCCAGCAGCGACACTCGGAGGGCCCGGGGGACAGATACGCAGTATTTT
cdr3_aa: CASSDTRRARGTDTQYF

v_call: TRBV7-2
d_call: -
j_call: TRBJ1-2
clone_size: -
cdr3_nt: TGTGCCAGCAGCTACAATCCCCAGTCTTTC
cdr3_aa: CASSYNPQSF

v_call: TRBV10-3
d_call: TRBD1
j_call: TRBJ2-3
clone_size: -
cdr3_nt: TGTGCCATCAGTGAATCCGGGACAGGGGGCGCAGATACGCAGTATTTT
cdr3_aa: CAISESGTGGADTQYF

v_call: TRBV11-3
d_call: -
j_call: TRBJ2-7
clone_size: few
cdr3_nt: TGTGCCAGCAGCCCTAGGGTAGCTCGGAGAACTAGCTACGAGCAGTACTTC
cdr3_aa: CASSPRVARRTSYEQYF

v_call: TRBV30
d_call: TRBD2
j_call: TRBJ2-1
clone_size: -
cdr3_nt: TGTGCCTGGAGTGCACTAGCGGGAGTTGGGATAGTTGGCAATGAGCAGTTCTTC
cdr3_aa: CAWSALAGVGIVGNEQFF

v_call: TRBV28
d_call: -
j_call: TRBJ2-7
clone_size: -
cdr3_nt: TGTGCCAGCATTGGTAGTCCACGCGAGCAGTACTTC
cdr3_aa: CASIGSPREQYF

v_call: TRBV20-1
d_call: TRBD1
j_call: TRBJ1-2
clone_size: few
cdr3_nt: TGCAGTGCTAGTTCCCTTACCATCGGGACAGGGGACGGCTACACCTTC
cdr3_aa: CSASSLTIGTGDGYTF

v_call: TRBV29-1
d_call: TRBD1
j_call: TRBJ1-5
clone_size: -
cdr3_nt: TGCAGCGTTGGGGACAGGGGTCAGCCCCAGCATTTT
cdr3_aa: CSVGDRGQPQHF

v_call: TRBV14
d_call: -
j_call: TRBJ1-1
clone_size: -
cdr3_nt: TGTGCCAGCAGCCAAGATCCGCAGGGCAAGACTGAAGCTTTCTTT
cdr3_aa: CASSQDPQGKTEAFF

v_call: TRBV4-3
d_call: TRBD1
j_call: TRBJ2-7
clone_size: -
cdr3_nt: TGCGCCAGCAGCCAAGAGACAGGGTCATTATTCGAGCAGTACTTC
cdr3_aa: CASSQETGSLFEQYF

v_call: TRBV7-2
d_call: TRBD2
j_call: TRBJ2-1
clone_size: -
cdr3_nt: TGTGCCAGCAGCCTCGGACTAGCGGGAGGGCCAGGGAATGAGCAGTTCTTC
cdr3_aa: CASSLGLAGGPGNEQFF

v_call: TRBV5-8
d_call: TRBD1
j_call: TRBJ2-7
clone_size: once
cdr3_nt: TGTGCCAGCAGCGTCGGCCCGGGACAGTCGGAGCAGTACTTC
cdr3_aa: CASSVGPGQSEQYF

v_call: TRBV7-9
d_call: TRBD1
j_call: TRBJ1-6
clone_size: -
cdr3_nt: TGTGCCAGCAGCTTAGGGGCAGGGGGGAATTCACCCCTCCACTTT
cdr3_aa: CASSLGAGGNSPLHF

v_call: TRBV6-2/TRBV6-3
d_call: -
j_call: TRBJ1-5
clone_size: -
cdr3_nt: TGTGCCAGCAGTTACTCGAGTTTTCGGGAACCCAATCAGCCCCAGCATTTT
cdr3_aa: CASSYSSFREPNQPQHF

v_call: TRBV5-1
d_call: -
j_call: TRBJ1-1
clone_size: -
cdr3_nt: TGCGCCAGCAGCCCGCGGGGGGGGAGCGGGACTGAAGCTTTCTTT
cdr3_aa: CASSPRGGSGTEAFF

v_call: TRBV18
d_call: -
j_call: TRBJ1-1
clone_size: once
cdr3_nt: TGTGCCAGCTCCCCAAAGGGAGGGGGCACTGAAGCTTTCTTT
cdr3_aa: CASSPKGGGTEAFF

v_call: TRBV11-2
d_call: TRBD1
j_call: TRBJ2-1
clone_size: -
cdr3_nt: TGTGCCAGCAGCTCCCCCGGGACAGACCGATACAATGAGCAGTTCTTC
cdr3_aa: CASSSPGTDRYNEQFF

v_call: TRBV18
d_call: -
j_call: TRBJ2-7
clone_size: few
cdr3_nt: TGTGCCAGCTCACCAACACGGGGTAGCTCCTACGAGCAGTACTTC
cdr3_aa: CASSPTRGSSYEQYF

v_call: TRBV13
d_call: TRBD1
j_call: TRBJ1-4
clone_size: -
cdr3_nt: TGTGCCAGCAGCTTAAGGGGGACAGGGTCGGAAAAACTGTTTTTT
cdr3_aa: CASSLRGTGSEKLFF

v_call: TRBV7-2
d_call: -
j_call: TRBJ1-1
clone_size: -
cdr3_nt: TGTGCCAGCAGCTCGAACAGCTATTTGAACACTGAAGCTTTCTTT
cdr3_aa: CASSSNSYLNTEAFF

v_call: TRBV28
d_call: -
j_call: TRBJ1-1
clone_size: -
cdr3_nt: TGTGCCAGCAGTTTACAGGGAGGGACTGAAGCTTTCTTT
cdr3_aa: CASSLQGGTEAFF

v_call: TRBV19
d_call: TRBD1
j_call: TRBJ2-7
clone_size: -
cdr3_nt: TGTGCCAGTAGTATACTTGCAGGGGGCTACGAGCAGTACTTC
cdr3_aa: CASSILAGGYEQYF

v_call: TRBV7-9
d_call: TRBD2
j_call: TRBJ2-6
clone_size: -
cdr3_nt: TGTGCCAGCAGCTGGGGACTAGCGGGAGCCTCTGGGGCCAACGTCCTGACTTTC
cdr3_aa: CASSWGLAGASGANVLTF

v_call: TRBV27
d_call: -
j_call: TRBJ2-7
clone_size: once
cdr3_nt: TGTGCCAGCAGCCGCGAGGGGGGGTCCTACGAGCAGTACTTC
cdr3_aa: CASSREGGSYEQYF

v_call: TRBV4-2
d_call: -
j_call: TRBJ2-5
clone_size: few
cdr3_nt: TGTGCCAGCAGCCAAGTCGGGGCGGGGTTCCCCGAGTTCCAAGAGACCCAGTACTTC
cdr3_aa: CASSQVGAGFPEFQETQYF

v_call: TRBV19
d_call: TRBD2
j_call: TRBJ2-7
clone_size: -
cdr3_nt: TGTGCCAGTAGTACTCTAGCGGGAGTCCTCTACGAGCAGTACTTC
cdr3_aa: CASSTLAGVLYEQYF

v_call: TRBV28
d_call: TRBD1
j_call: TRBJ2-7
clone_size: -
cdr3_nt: TGTGCCAGCAGTACCCGGACAGGGGGCCACGAGCAGTACTTC
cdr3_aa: CASSTRTGGHEQYF

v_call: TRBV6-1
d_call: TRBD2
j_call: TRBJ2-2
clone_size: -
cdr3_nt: TGTGCCAGCAATGACCTCGGGCTAGCGGACAACACCGGGGAGCTGTTTTTT
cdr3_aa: CASNDLGLADNTGELFF

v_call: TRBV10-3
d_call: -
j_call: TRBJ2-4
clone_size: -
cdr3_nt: TGTGCCATCAGTGAGAACCGGGGAGAGTACTTC
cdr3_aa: CAISENRGEYF